This is a list of T cell receptor beta chains from one sample in a study of identifying expanded T cells in peripheral blood. Libraries were prepared by immunoSEQ multiplex PCR; TCRdb keeps only in-frame clonotypes and omits some of them. The data contain over 70,000 clones, around 90% of them seen just once; the ten biggest clones take up about 20%. The sample taken for sequencing was blood. The source is a person between 18 and 75 years old in good health. The CDR3 runs from the conserved cysteine through the conserved F or W. A D gene is named only where the DNA matches it firmly. The size field is filled for only some rows; it gives once, few, many or a size class.

-,-,TRBV7-9,TRBJ2-5,CASSLGGAQWETQYF,TGTGCCAGCAGCTTAGGGGGGGCCCAATGGGAGACCCAGTACTTC
-,-,TRBV7-9,TRBJ2-5,CASSLGGGLRQETQYF,TGTGCCAGCAGCTTAGGAGGGGGACTCCGCCAAGAGACCCAGTACTTC
-,-,TRBV29-1,TRBJ1-2,CSVGPTESNSGYTF,TGCAGCGTTGGCCCCACGGAAAGTAATAGTGGCTACACCTTC
-,-,TRBV6-5,TRBJ2-3,CASSYSSLAVTDTQYF,TGTGCCAGCAGTTACTCGAGTCTAGCTGTCACAGATACGCAGTATTTT
-,-,TRBV4-1,TRBJ1-2,CASSQAGVPYGYTF,TGCGCCAGCAGCCAGGCCGGGGTCCCCTATGGCTACACCTTC
once,-,TRBV15,TRBJ2-5,CATSRNEKETQYF,TGTGCCACCAGCAGAAACGAAAAGGAGACCCAGTACTTC
-,TRBD2,TRBV5-5,TRBJ2-7,CASSWGLAVSYEQYF,TGTGCCAGCAGCTGGGGACTAGCGGTATCCTACGAGCAGTACTTC
-,-,TRBV30,TRBJ1-4,CAWSHQGATNEKLFF,TGTGCCTGGAGCCACCAAGGGGCAACTAATGAAAAACTGTTTTTT
once,-,TRBV2,TRBJ2-7,CASSVRVGGAGHYEQYF,TGTGCCAGCAGTGTCCGCGTTGGGGGGGCGGGACATTACGAGCAGTACTTC
-,TRBD1,TRBV4-3,TRBJ2-7,CASSQDNRQGTYEQYF,TGCGCCAGCAGCCAAGATAACCGACAGGGGACCTACGAGCAGTACTTC
-,-,TRBV10-1,TRBJ2-3,CASSSSADTQYF,TGCGCCAGCAGTTCTAGTGCAGATACGCAGTATTTT
-,-,TRBV10-3,TRBJ2-7,CAIRTQGGGEQYF,TGTGCCATCAGGACTCAGGGTGGTGGCGAGCAGTACTTC
-,TRBD2,TRBV5-1,TRBJ2-5,CASSWGTSRETQYF,TGCGCCAGCAGTTGGGGGACTAGTAGGGAGACCCAGTACTTC
-,-,TRBV19,TRBJ2-7,CASSPTWSGYEQYF,TGTGCCAGTAGTCCCACCTGGAGTGGCTACGAGCAGTACTTC
-,-,TRBV6-5,TRBJ1-2,CASSPQGPGYTF,TGTGCCAGCAGTCCACAGGGTCCTGGCTACACCTTC
-,TRBD2,TRBV29-1,TRBJ2-5,CSLTGLAGETQYF,TGCAGCCTCACAGGACTAGCTGGGGAGACCCAGTACTTC
-,-,TRBV6-1,TRBJ1-5,CASETLGGGNQPQHF,TGTGCCAGCGAAACCCTCGGAGGGGGAAATCAGCCCCAGCATTTT
-,-,TRBV7-8,TRBJ1-1,CASSLGTEAFF,TGTGCCAGCAGCTTGGGCACTGAAGCTTTCTTT
-,-,TRBV15,TRBJ1-2,CATSRDRGVDGYTF,TGTGCCACCAGCAGAGATCGGGGGGTGGATGGCTACACCTTC
-,TRBD1,TRBV19,TRBJ2-3,CASIGGQGPDTQYF,TGTGCCAGTATTGGTGGACAGGGGCCAGATACGCAGTATTTT
-,-,TRBV27,TRBJ1-1,CASSLWGMNTEAFF,TGTGCCAGCAGTTTGTGGGGTATGAACACTGAAGCTTTCTTT
-,-,TRBV7-8,TRBJ1-4,CASSKGTYQLNNEKLFF,TGTGCCAGCAGCAAGGGGACCTACCAACTCAATAATGAAAAACTGTTTTTT
-,TRBD1,TRBV18,TRBJ1-1,CASSPQHRGVSEAFF,TGTGCCAGCTCACCACAACACAGGGGGGTCTCTGAAGCTTTCTTT
-,-,TRBV4-3,TRBJ2-1,CASSQGVRRREQFF,TGCGCCAGCAGCCAAGGAGTCAGGAGAAGGGAGCAGTTCTTC
-,-,TRBV10-3,TRBJ2-7,CAIKGTTPCPYEQYF,TGTGCCATCAAGGGGACAACCCCTTGCCCGTACGAGCAGTACTTC
-,-,TRBV20-1,TRBJ1-2,CGLGGFYGYTF,TGCGGGCTGGGGGGGTTCTATGGCTACACCTTC
-,-,TRBV10-3,TRBJ2-3,CAGGSRVDTQYF,TGTGCCGGGGGGAGCAGGGTGGATACGCAGTATTTT
few,TRBD2,TRBV6-6,TRBJ2-7,CASKGMVAGDYEQYF,TGTGCCAGCAAGGGGATGGTAGCGGGGGACTACGAGCAGTACTTC
-,-,TRBV28,TRBJ1-2,CASSLARGTTNGYTF,TGTGCCAGCAGTCTGGCCAGAGGAACGACCAATGGCTACACCTTC
few,-,TRBV7-8,TRBJ1-1,CASSPHVGYEAFF,TGTGCCAGCAGCCCCCACGTGGGGTATGAAGCTTTCTTT
-,-,TRBV2,TRBJ2-2,CASEGGHGELFF,TGTGCCAGCGAGGGAGGTCACGGGGAGCTGTTTTTT
-,-,TRBV5-6,TRBJ2-7,CASSPGSSYEQYF,TGTGCCAGCAGCCCCGGGAGCTCCTACGAGCAGTACTTC
-,TRBD1,TRBV15,TRBJ2-7,CATSTWTGGDEQYF,TGTGCCACCAGCACGTGGACAGGGGGCGACGAGCAGTACTTC
-,TRBD1,TRBV6-6,TRBJ1-5,CASSSPDRGEQPQHF,TGTGCCAGCAGTTCCCCCGACAGGGGCGAGCAGCCCCAGCATTTT
-,-,TRBV7-8,TRBJ1-1,CASSFREGTEAFF,TGTGCCAGCAGCTTCAGGGAAGGCACTGAAGCTTTCTTT
once,TRBD1,TRBV28,TRBJ1-4,CASSPPGTGSNEKLFF,TGTGCCAGCAGTCCCCCCGGGACAGGCTCTAATGAAAAACTGTTTTTT
-,TRBD2,TRBV4-3,TRBJ2-6,CASSQSRTSGGASGANVLTF,TGCGCCAGCAGCCAATCTCGGACTAGCGGGGGGGCCTCTGGGGCCAACGTCCTGACTTTC
-,-,TRBV30,TRBJ1-6,CAWKIGGPLHF,TGTGCCTGGAAGATCGGGGGACCCCTCCACTTT
-,-,TRBV6-6,TRBJ2-7,CASSSNTKHGSRRHF,TGTGCCAGCAGTTCGAACACCAAACACGGGAGTAGGAGGCACTTC
few,TRBD1,TRBV15,TRBJ2-2,CATSPAPGQGWTGELFF,TGTGCCACCAGCCCGGCCCCGGGACAGGGGTGGACCGGGGAGCTGTTTTTT
-,-,TRBV7-8,TRBJ1-3,CASSLEAGSGNTIYF,TGTGCCAGCAGCTTAGAGGCAGGGTCTGGAAACACCATATATTTT
-,-,TRBV7-2,TRBJ1-2,CASSLVAGAYGYTF,TGTGCCAGCAGCTTAGTTGCAGGGGCCTATGGCTACACCTTC
few,-,TRBV5-4,TRBJ1-2,CASSLWAAYGYTF,TGTGCCAGCAGCTTGTGGGCAGCCTATGGCTACACCTTC
-,-,TRBV11-2,TRBJ2-3,CASTPRPAGIADTQYF,TGTGCCAGCACTCCCAGGCCGGCGGGGATAGCAGATACGCAGTATTTT
-,-,TRBV11-3,TRBJ2-2,CASSLEISGTVNTGELFF,TGTGCCAGCAGCTTAGAGATTTCAGGGACCGTAAACACCGGGGAGCTGTTTTTT
once,-,TRBV18,TRBJ1-1,CASAGATEAFF,TGTGCCAGCGCAGGGGCCACTGAAGCTTTCTTT